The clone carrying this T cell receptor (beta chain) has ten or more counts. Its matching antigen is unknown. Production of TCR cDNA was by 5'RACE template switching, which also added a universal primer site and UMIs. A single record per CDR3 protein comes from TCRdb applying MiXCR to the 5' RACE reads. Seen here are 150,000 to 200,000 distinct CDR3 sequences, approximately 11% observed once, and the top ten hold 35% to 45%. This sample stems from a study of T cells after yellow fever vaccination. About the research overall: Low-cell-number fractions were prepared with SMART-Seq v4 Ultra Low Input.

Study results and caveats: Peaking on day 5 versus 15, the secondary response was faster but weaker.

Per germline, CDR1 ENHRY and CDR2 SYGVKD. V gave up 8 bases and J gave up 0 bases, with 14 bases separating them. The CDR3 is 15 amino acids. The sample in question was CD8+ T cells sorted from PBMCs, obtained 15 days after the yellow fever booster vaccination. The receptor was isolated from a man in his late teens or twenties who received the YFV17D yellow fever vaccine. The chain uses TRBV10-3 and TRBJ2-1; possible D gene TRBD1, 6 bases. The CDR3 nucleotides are TGTGCCATCGCCCAGCCAGGGGTCTCCTACAATGAGCAGTTCTTC. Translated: CAIAQPGVSYNEQFF.